This TCR beta chain derives from a study of control samples from healthy donors and cancer patients. Assay used: immunoSEQ multiplex PCR; TCRdb lists only in-frame clones, some missing. The table shows some 79,000 clones, with approximately 89% occurring only once. The trim removed 1 base at V and 7 bases at J, leaving 7 bases unmatched. Germline CDR1 KGHSH, CDR2 LQKENI. CDR3 size: 16 residues. The chain is built from TRBV18 and TRBJ2-1; TRBD1 matches at 10 bases. The receptor comes from a man in his fifties or sixties in good health. Sequencing input: blood. In DNA, the CDR3 is TGTGCCAGCTCACCACTGAGGGACAGGGGTAAGAATGAGCAGTTCTTC. It yields the protein CASSPLRDRGKNEQFF.